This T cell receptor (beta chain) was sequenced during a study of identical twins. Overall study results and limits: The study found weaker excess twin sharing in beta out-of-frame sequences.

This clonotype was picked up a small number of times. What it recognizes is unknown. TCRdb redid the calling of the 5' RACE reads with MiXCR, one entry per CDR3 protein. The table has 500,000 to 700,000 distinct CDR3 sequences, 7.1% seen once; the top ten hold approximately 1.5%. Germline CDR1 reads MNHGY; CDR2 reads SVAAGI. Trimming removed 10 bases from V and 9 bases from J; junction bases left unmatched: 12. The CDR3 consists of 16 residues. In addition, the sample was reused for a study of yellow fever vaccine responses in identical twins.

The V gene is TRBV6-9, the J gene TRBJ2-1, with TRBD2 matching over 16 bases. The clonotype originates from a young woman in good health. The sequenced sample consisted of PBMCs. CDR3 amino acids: CAILPGLAGGPGEQFF. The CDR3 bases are TGTGCCATCTTACCGGGACTAGCGGGAGGGCCGGGTGAGCAGTTCTTC.